This TCR beta chain was obtained from a study of cytomegalovirus exposure and HLA in healthy donors. Notes on the study in general: Rare TCR sequences predominated, though certain public TCRs were found in many donors.

This clone was observed once. Its antigen is still unknown. The junction had 9 bases not matched to a gene; V was cut back by 2 bases and J by 7 bases. Germline CDR1 is MNHEY and CDR2 is SMNVEV (reference sequence). The CDR3 has 17 amino acids. TCRdb keeps only in-frame clones here, not all; method: immunoSEQ multiplex PCR. Of a few hundred thousand clones listed, around 87% are singletons. Sequences were obtained from PBMCs. This receptor was identified in a woman younger than 30 in good health and CMV-seronegative. The rearrangement joins TRBV27 to TRBJ1-6; 9 bases are a match to TRBD1. The CDR3 DNA follows: TGTGCCAGCAGTTTAAACCCCGGACAGGGGTGGAATTCACCCCTCCACTTT. As protein: CASSLNPGQGWNSPLHF.